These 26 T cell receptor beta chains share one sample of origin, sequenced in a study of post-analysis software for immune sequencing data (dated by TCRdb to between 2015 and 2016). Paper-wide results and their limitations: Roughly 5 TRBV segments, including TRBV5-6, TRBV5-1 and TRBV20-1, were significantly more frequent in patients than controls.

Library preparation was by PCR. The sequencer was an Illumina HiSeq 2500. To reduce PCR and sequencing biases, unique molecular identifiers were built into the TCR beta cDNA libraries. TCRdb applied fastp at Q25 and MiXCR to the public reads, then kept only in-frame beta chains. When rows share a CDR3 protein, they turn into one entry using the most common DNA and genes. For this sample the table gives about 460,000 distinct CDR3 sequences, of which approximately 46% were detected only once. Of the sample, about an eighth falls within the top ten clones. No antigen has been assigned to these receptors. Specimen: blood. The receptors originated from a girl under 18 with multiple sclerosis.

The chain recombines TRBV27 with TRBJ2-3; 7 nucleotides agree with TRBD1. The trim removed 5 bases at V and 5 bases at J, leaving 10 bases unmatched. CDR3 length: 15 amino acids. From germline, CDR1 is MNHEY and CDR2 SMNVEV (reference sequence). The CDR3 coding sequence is TGTGCCAGCAGTATCAGGGGGTACGGAGGAGATACGCAGTATTTT. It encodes CASSIRGYGGDTQYF.

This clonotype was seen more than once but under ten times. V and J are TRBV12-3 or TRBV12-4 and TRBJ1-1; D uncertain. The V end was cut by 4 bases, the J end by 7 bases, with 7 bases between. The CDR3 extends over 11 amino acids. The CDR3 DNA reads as TGTGCCAGCAGTTCCTGGTTTGAAGCTTTCTTT. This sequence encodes CASSSWFEAFF.

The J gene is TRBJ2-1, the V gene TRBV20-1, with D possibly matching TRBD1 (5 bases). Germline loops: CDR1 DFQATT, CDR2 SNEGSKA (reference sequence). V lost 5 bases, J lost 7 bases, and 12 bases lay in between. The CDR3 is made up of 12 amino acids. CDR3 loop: CSAGAHKNEQFF. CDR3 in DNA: TGCAGTGCTGGGGCCCATAAAAATGAGCAGTTCTTC.

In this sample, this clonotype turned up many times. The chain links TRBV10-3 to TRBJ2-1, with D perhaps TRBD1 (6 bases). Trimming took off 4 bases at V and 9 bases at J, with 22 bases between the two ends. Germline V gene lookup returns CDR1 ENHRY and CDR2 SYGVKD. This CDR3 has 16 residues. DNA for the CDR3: TGTGCCATCAGTGGGCTTACCCGGGACACTGATGCTGAGCAGTTCTTC. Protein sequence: CAISGLTRDTDAEQFF.

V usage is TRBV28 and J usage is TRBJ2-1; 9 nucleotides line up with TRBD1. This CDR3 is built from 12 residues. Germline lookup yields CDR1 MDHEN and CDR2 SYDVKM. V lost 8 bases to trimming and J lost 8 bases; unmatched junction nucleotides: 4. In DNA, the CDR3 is TGTGCCAGCTGGAGGACAGGGGATGAGCAGTTCTTC. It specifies CASWRTGDEQFF. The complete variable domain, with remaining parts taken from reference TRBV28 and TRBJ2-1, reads DVKVTQSSRYLVKRTGEKVFLECVQDMDHENMFWYRQDPGLGLRLIYFSYDVKMKEKGDIPEGYSVSREKKERFSLILESASTNQTSMYLCASWRTGDEQFFGPGTRLTVL.

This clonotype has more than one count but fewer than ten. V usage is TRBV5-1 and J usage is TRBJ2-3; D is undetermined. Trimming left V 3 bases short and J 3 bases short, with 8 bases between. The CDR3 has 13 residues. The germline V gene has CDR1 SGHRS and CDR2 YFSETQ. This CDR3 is CASSSTITDTQYF. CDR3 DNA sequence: TGCGCCAGCAGCTCTACAATAACAGATACGCAGTATTTT.

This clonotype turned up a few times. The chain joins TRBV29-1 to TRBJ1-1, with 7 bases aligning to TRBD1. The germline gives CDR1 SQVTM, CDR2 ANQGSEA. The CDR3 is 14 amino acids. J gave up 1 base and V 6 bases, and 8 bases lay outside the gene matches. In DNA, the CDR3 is TGCAGCGTCAGCTTCGGGGACAGGAACACTGAAGCTTTCTTT. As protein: CSVSFGDRNTEAFF.

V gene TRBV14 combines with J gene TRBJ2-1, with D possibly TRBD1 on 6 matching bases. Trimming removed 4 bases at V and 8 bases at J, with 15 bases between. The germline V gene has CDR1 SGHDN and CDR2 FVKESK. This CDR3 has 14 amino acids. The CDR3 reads CASSPQGPRHEQFF. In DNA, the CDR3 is TGTGCCAGCAGCCCACAGGGACCGCGGCATGAGCAGTTCTTC.

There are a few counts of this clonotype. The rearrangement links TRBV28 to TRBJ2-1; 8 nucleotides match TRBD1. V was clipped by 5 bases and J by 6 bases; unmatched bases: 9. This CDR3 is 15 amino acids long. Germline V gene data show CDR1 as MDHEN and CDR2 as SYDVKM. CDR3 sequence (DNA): TGTGCCAGCAGTCTGCCAATGGGACAGGTCAATGAGCAGTTCTTC. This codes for CASSLPMGQVNEQFF. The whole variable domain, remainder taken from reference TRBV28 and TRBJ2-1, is DVKVTQSSRYLVKRTGEKVFLECVQDMDHENMFWYRQDPGLGLRLIYFSYDVKMKEKGDIPEGYSVSREKKERFSLILESASTNQTSMYLCASSLPMGQVNEQFFGPGTRLTVL.

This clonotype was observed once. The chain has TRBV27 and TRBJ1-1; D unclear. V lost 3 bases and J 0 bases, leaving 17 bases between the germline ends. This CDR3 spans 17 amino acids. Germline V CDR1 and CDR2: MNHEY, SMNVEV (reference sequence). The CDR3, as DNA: TGTGCCAGCAGTTTGGAGGCACCAGCGAATTTGAACACTGAAGCTTTCTTT. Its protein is CASSLEAPANLNTEAFF.

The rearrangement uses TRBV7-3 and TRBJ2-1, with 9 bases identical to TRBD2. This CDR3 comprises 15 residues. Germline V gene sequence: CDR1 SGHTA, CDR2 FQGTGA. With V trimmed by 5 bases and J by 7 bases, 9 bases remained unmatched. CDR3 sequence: CASSPPGLAGNEQFF. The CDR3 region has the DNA TGTGCCAGCAGCCCTCCGGGACTAGCAGGGAATGAGCAGTTCTTC. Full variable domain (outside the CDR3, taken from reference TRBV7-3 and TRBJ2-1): GAGVSQTPSNKVTEKGKYVELRCDPISGHTALYWYRQSLGQGPEFLIYFQGTGAADDSGLPNDRFFAVRPEGSVSTLKIQRTERGDSAVYLCASSPPGLAGNEQFFGPGTRLTVL.

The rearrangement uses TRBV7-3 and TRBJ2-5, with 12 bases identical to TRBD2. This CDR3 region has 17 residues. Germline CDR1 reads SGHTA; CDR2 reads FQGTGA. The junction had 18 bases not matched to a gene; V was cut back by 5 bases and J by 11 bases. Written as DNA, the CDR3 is TGTGCCAGCAGCCTCCGGCCGGTAGGACTAGCGGGACCGGAGCAGTACTTC. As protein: CASSLRPVGLAGPEQYF.

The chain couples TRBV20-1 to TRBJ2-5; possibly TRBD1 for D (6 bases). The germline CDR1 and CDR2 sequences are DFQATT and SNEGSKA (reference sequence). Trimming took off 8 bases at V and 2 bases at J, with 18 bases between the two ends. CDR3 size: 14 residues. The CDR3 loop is CSTPQGSRQETQYF. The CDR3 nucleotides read TGCAGTACTCCGCAGGGGTCAAGACAAGAGACCCAGTACTTC.

This CDR3 reads CASSQALLVRNTEAFF. The CDR3 DNA sequence: TGTGCCAGCAGCCAAGCCCTCCTAGTCAGGAACACTGAAGCTTTCTTT. The V and J genes are TRBV3-1 and TRBJ1-1, with unresolved D. V was shortened by 1 base and J by 1 base, with 13 bases between the two germline ends. The CDR3 consists of 16 residues. From germline, CDR1 is LGHDT and CDR2 YNNKEL (reference sequence). The variable domain in full, with the rest retrieved from reference TRBV3-1 and TRBJ1-1, is DTAVSQTPKYLVTQMGNDKSIKCEQNLGHDTMYWYKQDSKKFLKIMFSYNNKELIINETVPNRFSPKSPDKAHLNLHINSLELGDSAVYFCASSQALLVRNTEAFFGQGTRLTVV.

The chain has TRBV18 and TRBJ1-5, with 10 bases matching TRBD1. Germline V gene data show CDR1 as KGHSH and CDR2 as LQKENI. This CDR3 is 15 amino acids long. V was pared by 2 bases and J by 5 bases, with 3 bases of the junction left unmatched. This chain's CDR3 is CASSPTGTGDQPQHF. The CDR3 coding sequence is TGTGCCAGCTCACCAACCGGGACAGGGGATCAGCCCCAGCATTTT.

As DNA, the CDR3 is TGTGCCAGCAGCTTGTTAGATCAGGGTGGGGGCAATCAGCCCCAGCATTTT. Its translation: CASSLLDQGGGNQPQHF. The chain is built from TRBV5-5 and TRBJ1-5; D may be TRBD1 (5 bases). Trimming removed 1 base from V and 2 bases from J, with 16 bases in between. The CDR3 loop spans 17 amino acids. The germline V gene encodes CDR1 SGHKS and CDR2 YYEKEE (reference sequence). Complete variable domain (other parts from reference TRBV5-5 and TRBJ1-5): DAGVTQSPTHLIKTRGQQVTLRCSPISGHKSVSWYQQVLGQGPQFIFQYYEKEERGRGNFPDRFSARQFPNYSSELNVNALLLGDSALYLCASSLLDQGGGNQPQHFGDGTRLSIL.

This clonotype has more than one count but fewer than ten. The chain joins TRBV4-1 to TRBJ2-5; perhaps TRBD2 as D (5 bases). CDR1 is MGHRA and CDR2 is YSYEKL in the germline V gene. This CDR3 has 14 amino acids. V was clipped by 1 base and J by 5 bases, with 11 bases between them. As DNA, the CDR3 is TGCGCCAGCAGCCAAGGCGGGTTTCGGGAGACCCAGTACTTC. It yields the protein CASSQGGFRETQYF.

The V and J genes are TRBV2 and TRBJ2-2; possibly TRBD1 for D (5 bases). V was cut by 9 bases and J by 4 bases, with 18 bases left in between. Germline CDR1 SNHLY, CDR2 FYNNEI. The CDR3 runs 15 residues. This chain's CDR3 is CASKQDGLGTGELFF. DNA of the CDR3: TGTGCCAGTAAACAGGATGGGCTCGGCACCGGGGAGCTGTTTTTT.

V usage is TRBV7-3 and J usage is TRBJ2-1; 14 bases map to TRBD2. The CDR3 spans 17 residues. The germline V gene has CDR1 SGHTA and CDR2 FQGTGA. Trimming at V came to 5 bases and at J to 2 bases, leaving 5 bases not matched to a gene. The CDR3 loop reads CASSGGTSGSPYNEQFF. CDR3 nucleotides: TGTGCCAGCAGCGGAGGGACTAGCGGGAGCCCCTACAATGAGCAGTTCTTC.

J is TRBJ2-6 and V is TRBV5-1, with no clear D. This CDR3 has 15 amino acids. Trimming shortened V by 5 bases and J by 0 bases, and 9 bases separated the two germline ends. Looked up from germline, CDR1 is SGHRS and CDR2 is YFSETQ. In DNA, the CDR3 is TGCGCCAGCAGTCTCCCAGCCTCTGGGGCCAACGTCCTGACTTTC. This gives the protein CASSLPASGANVLTF.

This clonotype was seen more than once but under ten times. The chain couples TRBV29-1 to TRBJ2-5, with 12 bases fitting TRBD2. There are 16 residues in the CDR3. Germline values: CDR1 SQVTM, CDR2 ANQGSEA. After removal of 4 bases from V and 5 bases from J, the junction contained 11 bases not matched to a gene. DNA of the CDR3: TGCAGCGTTGCCTTTGGACTAGCGGGACCCCCGGAGACCCAGTACTTC. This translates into CSVAFGLAGPPETQYF.

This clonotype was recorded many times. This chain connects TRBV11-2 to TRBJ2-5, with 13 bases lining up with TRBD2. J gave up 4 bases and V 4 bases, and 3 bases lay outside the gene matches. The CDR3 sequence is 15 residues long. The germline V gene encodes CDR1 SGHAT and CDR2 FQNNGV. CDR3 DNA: TGTGCCAGCAGCTCCCGACTAGCGGGAGGAGAGACCCAGTACTTC. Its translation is CASSSRLAGGETQYF.

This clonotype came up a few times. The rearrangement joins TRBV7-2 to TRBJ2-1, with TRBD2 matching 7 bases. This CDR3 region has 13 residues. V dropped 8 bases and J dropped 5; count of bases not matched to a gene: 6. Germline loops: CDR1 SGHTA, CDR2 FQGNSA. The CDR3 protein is CASGTTSNNEQFF. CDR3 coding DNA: TGTGCCAGCGGGACTACCAGCAACAATGAGCAGTTCTTC.

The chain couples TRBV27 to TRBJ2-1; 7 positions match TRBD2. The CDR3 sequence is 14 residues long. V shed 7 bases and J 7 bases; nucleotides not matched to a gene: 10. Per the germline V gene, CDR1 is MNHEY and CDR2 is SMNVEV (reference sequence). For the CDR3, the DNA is TGTGCCAGCACGGTGGCGGGAGATTCGAATGAGCAGTTCTTC. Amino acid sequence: CASTVAGDSNEQFF.

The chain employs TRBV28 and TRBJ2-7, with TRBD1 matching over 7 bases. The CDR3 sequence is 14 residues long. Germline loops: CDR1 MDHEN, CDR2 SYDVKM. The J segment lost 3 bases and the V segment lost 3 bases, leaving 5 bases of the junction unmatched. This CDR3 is CASSFYRGGYEQYF. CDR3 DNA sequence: TGTGCCAGCAGTTTTTACAGGGGTGGCTACGAGCAGTACTTC.

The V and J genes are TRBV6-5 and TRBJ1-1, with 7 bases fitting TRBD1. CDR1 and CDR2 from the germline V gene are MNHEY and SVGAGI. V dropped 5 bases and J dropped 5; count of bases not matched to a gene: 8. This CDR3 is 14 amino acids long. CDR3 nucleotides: TGTGCCAGCAGTACCCGACAGGGAGGGACTGAAGCTTTCTTT. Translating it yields CASSTRQGGTEAFF.